A single sample is the source of the 24 T cell receptor beta chains below, sequenced in a study of blood T cells in healthy people across ages. A J-beta primer mix and a sample-barcoded 5' primer were used in a second PCR of about 7 to 11 cycles. MiXCR, run by TCRdb on the 5' RACE reads, gives a single entry per CDR3 protein. This sample has fewer than 1,000,000 distinct CDR3 sequences; about 42% occur once, and the top ten carry under 20%. The material sequenced was blood. The receptors were sampled from a man aged 55 to 70 in good health.

This sequence joins TRBV5-6 and TRBJ2-3; a possible D gene is TRBD1 (6 bases). This CDR3 contains 17 residues. V lost 2 bases and J 2 bases, leaving 18 bases between the germline ends. Looked up from germline, CDR1 is SGHDT and CDR2 is YYEEEE. CDR3 sequence: CASSFLQGSRFTDTQYF. The CDR3 DNA reads as TGTGCCAGCAGCTTTCTCCAGGGGTCCCGATTCACAGATACGCAGTATTTT.

This clonotype was recorded a few times. The chain joins TRBV20-1 to TRBJ1-1; D is perhaps TRBD1 (5 bases). The CDR3 is 12 amino acids. Germline loops: CDR1 DFQATT, CDR2 SNEGSKA (reference sequence). Trimming removed 6 bases at V and 2 bases at J, with 10 bases between. As DNA, the CDR3 is TGCAGTGCGACGGGGGGTAACACTGAAGCTTTCTTT. Encoded protein: CSATGGNTEAFF.

The V and J genes are TRBV29-1 and TRBJ2-7; 7 bases match TRBD1. V shed 4 bases and J 2 bases; nucleotides not matched to a gene: 5. Germline-derived CDR1 and CDR2 are SQVTM and ANQGSEA. This CDR3 spans 13 amino acids. CDR3 DNA: TGCAGCGTTGTTGACAGGGCCACCTACGAGCAGTACTTC. Protein: CSVVDRATYEQYF.

Details on this clonotype: A clone one base away is much larger, so this may be a read error. In DNA form, the CDR3 reads TGCAGCGTTCAGGACAGGGCTAGCTCTGGGGCCAACGTCCTGACTTTC. It codes for CSVQDRASSGANVLTF. The chain links TRBV29-1 to TRBJ2-6; 8 bases align to TRBD1. The V and J ends lost 5 bases and 0 bases, in that order; junction bases with no gene match: 6. This CDR3 comprises 16 residues. Germline V CDR1 and CDR2: SQVTM, ANQGSEA. The variable domain in full, completed from reference TRBV29-1 and TRBJ2-6, reads SAVISQKPSRDICQRGTSLTIQCQVDSQVTMMFWYRQQPGQSLTLIATANQGSEATYESGFVIDKFPISRPNLTFSTLTVSNMSPEDSSIYLCSVQDRASSGANVLTFGAGSRLTVL.

The CDR3 DNA is TGTGCCAGCATCCAACTACAGTCATCCTACGAGCAGTACTTC. This codes for CASIQLQSSYEQYF. The chain carries TRBV2 and TRBJ2-7, with D uncertain. V gave up 7 bases and J gave up 1 base, with 14 bases separating them. The CDR3 runs 14 residues. The germline gives CDR1 SNHLY, CDR2 FYNNEI.

This clonotype showed up just a few times. The rearrangement joins TRBV4-1 to TRBJ1-1; D call uncertain. Trimming shortened V by 0 bases and J by 2 bases, and 10 bases separated the two germline ends. The CDR3 covers 15 residues. CDR1 is MGHRA and CDR2 is YSYEKL in the germline V gene. The CDR3 is CASSQDGVPNTEAFF. Written as DNA, the CDR3 is TGCGCCAGCAGCCAAGATGGGGTTCCCAACACTGAAGCTTTCTTT.

This chain connects TRBV6-5 to TRBJ1-2; unclear D gene. Trimming shortened V by 5 bases and J by 2 bases, and 9 bases separated the two germline ends. Germline CDR1 is MNHEY and CDR2 is SVGAGI. CDR3 length equals 13 residues. The CDR3 reads CASSRSVNYGYTF. CDR3 coding DNA: TGTGCCAGCAGTAGATCAGTGAACTATGGCTACACCTTC.

CDR3 sequence reads: CASSVNFRDSPLHF. The CDR3 nucleotides read TGTGCCAGCAGTGTAAACTTCAGGGATTCACCCCTCCACTTT. The rearrangement links TRBV6-1 to TRBJ1-6; D is possibly TRBD1 (5 bases). V lost 4 bases and J 8 bases, leaving 12 bases between the germline ends. Germline-derived CDR1 and CDR2 are MNHNS and SASEGT. This CDR3 has 14 amino acids.

For the CDR3, the DNA is TGTGCCAGCAGTTTAACATCAGGGGGCAGTCAGCCCCAGCATTTT. Its protein product is CASSLTSGGSQPQHF. This rearrangement joins TRBV27 to TRBJ1-5; 8 bases fit TRBD1. This CDR3 comprises 15 residues. After removal of 2 bases from V and 6 bases from J, the junction contained 6 bases not matched to a gene. Germline CDR1 is MNHEY and CDR2 is SMNVEV (reference sequence).

This clonotype was seen only a few times. V gene TRBV12-3 or TRBV12-4 combines with J gene TRBJ2-3; no clear D. V gave up 6 bases and J gave up 0 bases, with 7 bases separating them. The CDR3 length is 13 residues. The CDR3 is CASRRRSTDTQYF. The CDR3 nucleotides are TGTGCCAGCAGAAGGCGGAGCACAGATACGCAGTATTTT.

This clonotype has a handful of counts. J is TRBJ2-5 and V is TRBV3-1; D is unresolved. Germline V lookup: CDR1 LGHDT, CDR2 YNNKEL (reference sequence). The CDR3 is 14 amino acids. V lost 1 base to trimming and J lost 0 bases, with 6 bases between them. The CDR3 nucleotides read TGTGCCAGCAGCCAAGCCTCGTACCAAGAGACCCAGTACTTC. It yields the protein CASSQASYQETQYF.

This clonotype was seen many times. The chain uses TRBV4-1 and TRBJ2-7; 7 nucleotides match TRBD1. The V and J ends lost 0 bases and 5 bases, in that order; junction bases with no gene match: 13. CDR3 size: 17 residues. Germline V gives CDR1 MGHRA, CDR2 YSYEKL. CDR3 amino acids: CASSQEGGRKGGNEQYF. In nucleotides, the CDR3 is TGCGCCAGCAGCCAAGAAGGGGGCAGGAAGGGTGGAAACGAGCAGTACTTC.

The rearrangement uses TRBV11-3 and TRBJ2-1; TRBD1 agrees at 7 bases. Trimming at V came to 2 bases and at J to 9 bases, leaving 10 bases not matched to a gene. The CDR3 is 15 residues long. Per the germline V gene, CDR1 is SGHNT and CDR2 is YENEEA. In DNA, the CDR3 is TGTGCCAGCAGCTTAACGGACAGGTCTCCCTTTGAGCAGTTCTTC. Translating it yields CASSLTDRSPFEQFF.

In this sample, this clonotype turned up many times. V is TRBV20-1 and J is TRBJ2-1; D gene uncertain. Trimming pared 5 bases from V and 6 bases from J, leaving 14 bases between. The length of the CDR3 is 13 residues. Germline values: CDR1 DFQATT, CDR2 SNEGSKA (reference sequence). The CDR3, as DNA: TGCAGTGCTCGGCTGTGGCAGTCCAATGAGCAGTTCTTC. Amino acids: CSARLWQSNEQFF.

This clonotype was found a few times. V usage is TRBV15 and J usage is TRBJ2-4; D possibly corresponds to TRBD1 (6 bases). This CDR3 is 15 amino acids long. Trimming cost V 6 bases and J 4 bases, with 16 bases left between them. Germline V gene sequence: CDR1 LNHNV, CDR2 YYDKDF (reference sequence). This CDR3 reads CATSRKIGQKNIQYF. CDR3 in DNA: TGTGCCACCAGTCGAAAGATAGGACAGAAAAACATTCAGTACTTC.

This clonotype was recorded a few times. The rearrangement uses TRBV28 and TRBJ2-1; 9 bases match TRBD2. V was clipped by 6 bases and J by 8 bases; unmatched bases: 11. Germline CDR1 MDHEN, CDR2 SYDVKM. The CDR3 has 15 amino acids. This chain's CDR3 is CASRLTGLAGHEQFF. In DNA form, the CDR3 reads TGTGCCAGCAGACTCACGGGACTAGCTGGTCATGAGCAGTTCTTC.

The gene calls are TRBV11-1 and TRBJ2-2; 8 bases match TRBD1. CDR1 and CDR2 from the germline V gene are SGHAT and FQDESV (reference sequence). Trimming at V came to 5 bases and at J to 7 bases, leaving 6 bases not matched to a gene. The CDR3 has 14 residues. The CDR3 reads CASSPGGADGELFF. In nucleotides, the CDR3 is TGTGCCAGCAGCCCAGGGGGCGCGGACGGGGAGCTGTTTTTT.

The V call is TRBV12-3 or TRBV12-4, the J call TRBJ2-7; TRBD2 matches at 8 bases. Trimming cost V 6 bases and J 3 bases; bases outside gene matches: 10. This CDR3 has 15 residues. CDR3 residues: CASSRAGLGSYEQYF. The CDR3 nucleotides are TGTGCCAGCAGCCGAGCGGGACTAGGAAGCTACGAGCAGTACTTC.

This clonotype turned up a few times. V usage is TRBV10-3 and J usage is TRBJ2-7, with 10 bases fitting TRBD1. The CDR3 is made up of 13 amino acids. Per germline, CDR1 ENHRY and CDR2 SYGVKD. After removal of 6 bases from V and 6 bases from J, the junction contained 5 bases not matched to a gene. The CDR3, as DNA: TGTGCCATCAGGGGGACAGGGGAGGGCGAGCAGTACTTC. Translated: CAIRGTGEGEQYF.

The chain uses TRBV3-1 and TRBJ1-6; D ambiguous. Per germline, CDR1 LGHDT and CDR2 YNNKEL (reference sequence). V dropped 3 bases and J dropped 6 bases, with 12 bases sitting between them. The CDR3 has 15 amino acids. The CDR3 nucleotides read TGTGCCAGCAGCCAGGAAAAACTATTTAATTCACCCCTCCACTTT. This gives the protein CASSQEKLFNSPLHF.

The chain joins TRBV5-1 to TRBJ1-2; 8 bases match TRBD1. The V gene's germline CDR1 is SGHRS and CDR2 YFSETQ. The trim removed 4 bases at V and 6 bases at J, leaving 11 bases unmatched. This CDR3 is built from 15 residues. The CDR3 DNA reads TGCGCCAGCAGCCAATCGATCGGACAGGGCAATGGCTACACCTTC. This codes for CASSQSIGQGNGYTF.

V and J are TRBV9 and TRBJ2-4; 8 nucleotides align to TRBD1. CDR1 SGDLS and CDR2 YYNGEE come from the germline V gene. The CDR3 length is 13 residues. After removal of 3 bases from V and 13 bases from J, the junction contained 9 bases not matched to a gene. Here the CDR3 reads CASSGGTGAEQYF. The CDR3 bases are TGTGCCAGCAGCGGGGGGACAGGAGCTGAGCAGTACTTC.

This clonotype showed up many times. This chain links TRBV7-9 with TRBJ2-7; D might be TRBD1 (7 bases). V was clipped by 1 base and J by 6 bases, with 16 bases between them. The CDR3 covers 15 residues. Germline V gives CDR1 SEHNR, CDR2 FQNEAQ (reference sequence). In DNA, the CDR3 is TGTGCCAGCAGCTTAGAGGCGGGAAGGGGGCTCGAGCAGTACTTC. This translates into CASSLEAGRGLEQYF.

This clonotype was found many times. V and J are TRBV7-2 and TRBJ2-7; 7 bases are shared with TRBD1. Per the germline V gene, CDR1 is SGHTA and CDR2 is FQGNSA. The CDR3 contains 16 residues. Trimming cost V 5 bases and J 4 bases; bases outside gene matches: 14. The CDR3 loop is CASSARGGQTRYEQYF. DNA for the CDR3: TGTGCCAGCAGCGCTAGAGGGGGACAGACTCGATACGAGCAGTACTTC.